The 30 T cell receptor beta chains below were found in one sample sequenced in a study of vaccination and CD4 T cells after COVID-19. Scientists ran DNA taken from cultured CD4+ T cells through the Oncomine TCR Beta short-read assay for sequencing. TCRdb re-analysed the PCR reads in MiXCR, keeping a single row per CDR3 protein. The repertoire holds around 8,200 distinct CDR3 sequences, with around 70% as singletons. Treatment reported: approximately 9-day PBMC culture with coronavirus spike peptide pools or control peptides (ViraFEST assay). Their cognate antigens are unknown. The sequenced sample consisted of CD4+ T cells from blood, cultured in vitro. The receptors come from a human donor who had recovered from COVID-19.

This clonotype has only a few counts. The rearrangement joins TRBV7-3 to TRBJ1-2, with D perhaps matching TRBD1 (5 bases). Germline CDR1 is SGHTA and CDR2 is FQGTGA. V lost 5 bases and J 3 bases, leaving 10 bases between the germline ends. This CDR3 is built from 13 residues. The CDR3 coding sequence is TGTGCCAGCAGCCCAGGGACGGACTATGGCTACACCTTC. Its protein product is CASSPGTDYGYTF.

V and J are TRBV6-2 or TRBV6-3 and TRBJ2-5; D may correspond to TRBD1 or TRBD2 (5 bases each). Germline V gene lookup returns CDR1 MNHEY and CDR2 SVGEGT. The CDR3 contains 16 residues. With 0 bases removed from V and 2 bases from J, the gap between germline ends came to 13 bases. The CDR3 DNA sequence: TGTGCCAGCAGTTACTCCACCGGGACGGTACAAGAGACCCAGTACTTC. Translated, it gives CASSYSTGTVQETQYF.

CDR3 DNA: TGTGCCAGCGGTCCGGGACAGGAAGAGACCCAGTACTTC. Protein product: CASGPGQEETQYF. This sequence joins TRBV2 and TRBJ2-5, with 8 bases that match TRBD1. The germline gives CDR1 SNHLY, CDR2 FYNNEI. V was pared by 8 bases and J by 3 bases, with 5 bases of the junction left unmatched. The CDR3 contains 13 residues.

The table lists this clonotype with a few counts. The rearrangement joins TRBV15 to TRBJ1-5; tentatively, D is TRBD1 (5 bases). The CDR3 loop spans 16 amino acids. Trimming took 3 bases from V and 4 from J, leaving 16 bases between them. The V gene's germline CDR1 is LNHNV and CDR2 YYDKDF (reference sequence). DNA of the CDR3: TGTGCCACCAGCAGCCCTGGGACGGCGCTTAATCAGCCCCAGCATTTT. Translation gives CATSSPGTALNQPQHF.

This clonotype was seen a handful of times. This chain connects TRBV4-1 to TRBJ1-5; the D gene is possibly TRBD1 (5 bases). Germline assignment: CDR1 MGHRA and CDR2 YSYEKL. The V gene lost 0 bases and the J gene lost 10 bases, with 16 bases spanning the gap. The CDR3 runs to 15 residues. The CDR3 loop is CASSQDPQVKRPQHF. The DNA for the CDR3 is TGCGCCAGCAGCCAAGACCCACAGGTCAAGCGACCCCAGCATTTT.

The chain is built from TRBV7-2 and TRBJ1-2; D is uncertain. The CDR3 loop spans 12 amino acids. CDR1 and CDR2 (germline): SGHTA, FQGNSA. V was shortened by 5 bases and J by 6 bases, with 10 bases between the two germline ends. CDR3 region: CASSPGVDGYTF. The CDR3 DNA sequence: TGTGCCAGCAGCCCAGGAGTGGATGGCTACACCTTC.

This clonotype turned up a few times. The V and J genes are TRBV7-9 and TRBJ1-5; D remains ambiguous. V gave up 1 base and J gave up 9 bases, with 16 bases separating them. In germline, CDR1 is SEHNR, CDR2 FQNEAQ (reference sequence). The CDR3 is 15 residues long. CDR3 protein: CASSLDGSVFRPQHF. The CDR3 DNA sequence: TGTGCCAGCAGCTTAGACGGAAGCGTGTTTAGGCCCCAGCATTTT.

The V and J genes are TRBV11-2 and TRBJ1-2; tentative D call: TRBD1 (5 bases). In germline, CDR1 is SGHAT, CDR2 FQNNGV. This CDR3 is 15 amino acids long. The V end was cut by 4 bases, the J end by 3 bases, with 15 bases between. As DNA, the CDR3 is TGTGCCAGCAGCTCCTTGGGGGGTCCGCACTATGGCTACACCTTC. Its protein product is CASSSLGGPHYGYTF.

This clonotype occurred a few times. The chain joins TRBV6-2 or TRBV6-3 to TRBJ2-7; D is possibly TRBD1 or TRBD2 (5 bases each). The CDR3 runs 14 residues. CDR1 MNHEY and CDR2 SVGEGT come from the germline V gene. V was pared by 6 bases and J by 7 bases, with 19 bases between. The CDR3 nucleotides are TGTGCCAGCAGACCCGTTGGGACCCCTTGGGAGCAGTACTTC. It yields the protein CASRPVGTPWEQYF.

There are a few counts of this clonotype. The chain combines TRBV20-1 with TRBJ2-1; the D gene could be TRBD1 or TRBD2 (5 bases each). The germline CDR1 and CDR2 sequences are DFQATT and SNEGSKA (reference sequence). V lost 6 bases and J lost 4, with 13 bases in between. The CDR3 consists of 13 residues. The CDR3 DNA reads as TGCAGTGCCCGGGACGGTCGGTACAATGAGCAGTTCTTC. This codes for CSARDGRYNEQFF.

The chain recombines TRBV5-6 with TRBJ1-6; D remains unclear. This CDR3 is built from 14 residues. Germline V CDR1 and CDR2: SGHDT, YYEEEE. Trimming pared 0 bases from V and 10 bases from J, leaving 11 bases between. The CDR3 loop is CASSLALDGSPLHF. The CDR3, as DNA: TGTGCCAGCAGCTTGGCCTTGGACGGGTCACCCCTCCACTTT. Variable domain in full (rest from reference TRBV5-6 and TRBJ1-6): DAGVTQSPTHLIKTRGQQVTLRCSPKSGHDTVSWYQQALGQGPQFIFQYYEEEERQRGNFPDRFSGHQFPNYSSELNVNALLLGDSALYLCASSLALDGSPLHFGNGTRLTVT.

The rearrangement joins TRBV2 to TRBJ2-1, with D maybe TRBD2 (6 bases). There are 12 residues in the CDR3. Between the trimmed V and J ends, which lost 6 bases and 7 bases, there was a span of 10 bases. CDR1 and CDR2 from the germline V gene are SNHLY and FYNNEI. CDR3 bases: TGTGCCAGCAGGTCGGAGGGAAATGAGCAGTTCTTC. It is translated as CASRSEGNEQFF.

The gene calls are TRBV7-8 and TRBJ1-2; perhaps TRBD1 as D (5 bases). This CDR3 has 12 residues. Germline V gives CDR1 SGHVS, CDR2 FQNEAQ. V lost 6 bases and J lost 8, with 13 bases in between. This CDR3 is CASRSGVNGYTF. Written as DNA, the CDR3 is TGTGCCAGCAGGTCGGGGGTTAACGGCTACACCTTC.

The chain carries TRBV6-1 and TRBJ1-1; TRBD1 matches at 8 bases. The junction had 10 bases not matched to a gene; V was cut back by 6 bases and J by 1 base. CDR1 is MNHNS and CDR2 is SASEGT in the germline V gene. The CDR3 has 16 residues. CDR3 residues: CASSPDRGPTNTEAFF. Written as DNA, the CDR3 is TGTGCCAGCAGCCCAGACAGGGGTCCGACGAACACTGAAGCTTTCTTT.

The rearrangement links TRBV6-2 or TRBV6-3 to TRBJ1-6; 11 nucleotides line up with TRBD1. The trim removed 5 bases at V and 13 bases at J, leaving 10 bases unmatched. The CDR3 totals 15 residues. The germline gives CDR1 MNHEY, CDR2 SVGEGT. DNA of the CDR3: TGTGCCAGCAGTGCACATCGGGACAGGGGGGCTCCCCTCCACTTT. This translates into CASSAHRDRGAPLHF.

The CDR3 sequence: CATSRAGSNQPQHF. DNA for the CDR3: TGTGCCACCAGTAGGGCGGGGAGCAATCAGCCCCAGCATTTT. The gene calls are TRBV24-1 and TRBJ1-5; unclear D gene. This CDR3 region has 14 residues. V lost 6 bases, J lost 1 base, and 9 bases lay in between. CDR1 is KGHDR and CDR2 is SFDVKD in the germline V gene.

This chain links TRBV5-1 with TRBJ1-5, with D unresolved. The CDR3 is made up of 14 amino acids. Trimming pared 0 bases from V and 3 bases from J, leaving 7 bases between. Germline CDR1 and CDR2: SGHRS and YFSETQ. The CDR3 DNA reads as TGCGCCAGCAGCTTGGAAGGGATCAATCAGCCCCAGCATTTT. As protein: CASSLEGINQPQHF.

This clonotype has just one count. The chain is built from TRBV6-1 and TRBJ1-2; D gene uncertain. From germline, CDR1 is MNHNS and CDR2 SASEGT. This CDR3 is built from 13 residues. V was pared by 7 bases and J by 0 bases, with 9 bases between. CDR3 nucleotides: TGTGCCAGCACCAAAGAAGCTAACTATGGCTACACCTTC. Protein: CASTKEANYGYTF.

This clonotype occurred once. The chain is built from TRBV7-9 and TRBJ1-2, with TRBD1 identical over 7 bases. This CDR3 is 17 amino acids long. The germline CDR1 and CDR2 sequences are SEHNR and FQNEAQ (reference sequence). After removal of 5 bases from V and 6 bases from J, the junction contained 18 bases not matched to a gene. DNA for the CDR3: TGTGCCAGCAGCCGAAGGGGGCAGGGAAGCCCATTTAATGGCTACACCTTC. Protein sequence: CASSRRGQGSPFNGYTF. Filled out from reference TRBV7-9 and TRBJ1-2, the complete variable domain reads DTGVSQNPRHKITKRGQNVTFRCDPISEHNRLYWYRQTLGQGPEFLTYFQNEAQLEKSRLLSDRFSAERPKGSFSTLEIQRTEQGDSAMYLCASSRRGQGSPFNGYTFGSGTRLTVV.

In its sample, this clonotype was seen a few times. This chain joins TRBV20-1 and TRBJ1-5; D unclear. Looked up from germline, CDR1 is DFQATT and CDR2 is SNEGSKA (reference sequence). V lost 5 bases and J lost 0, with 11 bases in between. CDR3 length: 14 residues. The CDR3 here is CSAGVVYSNQPQHF. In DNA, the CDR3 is TGCAGTGCTGGGGTCGTTTATAGCAATCAGCCCCAGCATTTT.

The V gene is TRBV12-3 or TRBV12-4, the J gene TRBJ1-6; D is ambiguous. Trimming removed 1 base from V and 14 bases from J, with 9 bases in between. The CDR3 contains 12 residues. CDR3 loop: CASSLGLITLHF. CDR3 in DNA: TGTGCCAGCAGTTTAGGACTAATCACCCTCCACTTT.

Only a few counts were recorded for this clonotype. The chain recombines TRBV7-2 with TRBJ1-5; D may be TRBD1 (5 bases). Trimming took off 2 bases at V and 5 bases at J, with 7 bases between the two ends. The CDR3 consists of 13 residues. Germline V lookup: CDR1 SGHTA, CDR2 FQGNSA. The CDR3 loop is CASSLRGDQPQHF. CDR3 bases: TGTGCCAGCAGCTTACGGGGGGATCAGCCCCAGCATTTT.

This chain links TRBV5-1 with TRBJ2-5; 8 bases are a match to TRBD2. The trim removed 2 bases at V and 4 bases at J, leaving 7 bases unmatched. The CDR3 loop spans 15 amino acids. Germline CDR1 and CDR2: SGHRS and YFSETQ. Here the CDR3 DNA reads TGCGCCAGCAGCTTATCCAGCGGGGGAGGAGAGACCCAGTACTTC. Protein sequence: CASSLSSGGGETQYF. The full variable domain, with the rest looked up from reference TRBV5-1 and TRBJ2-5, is KAGVTQTPRYLIKTRGQQVTLSCSPISGHRSVSWYQQTPGQGLQFLFEYFSETQRNKGNFPGRFSGRQFSNSRSEMNVSTLELGDSALYLCASSLSSGGGETQYFGPGTRLLVL.

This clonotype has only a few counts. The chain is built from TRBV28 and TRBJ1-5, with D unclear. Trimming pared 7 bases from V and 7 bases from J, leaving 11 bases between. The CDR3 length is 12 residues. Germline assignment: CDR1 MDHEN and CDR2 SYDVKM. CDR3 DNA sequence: TGTGCCAGCACAAACAGCGGACAGCCCCAGCATTTT. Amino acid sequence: CASTNSGQPQHF.

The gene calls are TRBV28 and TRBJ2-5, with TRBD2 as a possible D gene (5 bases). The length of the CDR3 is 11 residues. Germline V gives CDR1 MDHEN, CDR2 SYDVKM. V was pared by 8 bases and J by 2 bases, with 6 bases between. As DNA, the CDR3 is TGTGCCAGCGGCGGGCAAGAGACCCAGTACTTC. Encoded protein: CASGGQETQYF.

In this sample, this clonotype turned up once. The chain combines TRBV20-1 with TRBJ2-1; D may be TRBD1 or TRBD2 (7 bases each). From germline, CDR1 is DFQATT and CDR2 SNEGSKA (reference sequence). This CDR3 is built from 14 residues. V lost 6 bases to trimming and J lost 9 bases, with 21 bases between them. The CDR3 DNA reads TGCAGTGCCCCCCAGGGGGGGCGGTTCGGTGAGCAGTTCTTC. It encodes CSAPQGGRFGEQFF.

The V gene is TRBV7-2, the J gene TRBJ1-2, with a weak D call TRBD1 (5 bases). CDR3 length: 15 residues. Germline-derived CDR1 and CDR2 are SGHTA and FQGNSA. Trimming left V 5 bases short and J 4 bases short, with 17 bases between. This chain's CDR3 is CASSPPVGQGYGYTF. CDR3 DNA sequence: TGTGCCAGCAGCCCTCCCGTCGGGCAGGGCTATGGCTACACCTTC.

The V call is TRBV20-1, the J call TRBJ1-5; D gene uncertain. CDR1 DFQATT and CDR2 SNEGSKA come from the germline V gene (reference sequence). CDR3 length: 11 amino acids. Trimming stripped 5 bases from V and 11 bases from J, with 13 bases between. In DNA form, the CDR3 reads TGCAGTGCTGCCCCCGGCGGGACCCAGCATTTT. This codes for CSAAPGGTQHF.

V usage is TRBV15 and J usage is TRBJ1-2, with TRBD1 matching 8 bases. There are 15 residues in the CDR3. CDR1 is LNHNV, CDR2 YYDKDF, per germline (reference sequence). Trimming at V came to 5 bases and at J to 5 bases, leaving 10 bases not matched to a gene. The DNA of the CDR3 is TGTGCCACCAGCCCAAGTCCCGGGACAGGATATGGCTACACCTTC. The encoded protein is CATSPSPGTGYGYTF.

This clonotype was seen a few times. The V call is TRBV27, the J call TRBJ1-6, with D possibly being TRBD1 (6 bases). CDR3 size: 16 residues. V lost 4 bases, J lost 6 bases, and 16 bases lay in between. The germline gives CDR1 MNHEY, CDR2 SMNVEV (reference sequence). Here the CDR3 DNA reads TGTGCCAGCAGTTACACGACAGGTGTGGGTAATTCACCCCTCCACTTT. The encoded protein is CASSYTTGVGNSPLHF.